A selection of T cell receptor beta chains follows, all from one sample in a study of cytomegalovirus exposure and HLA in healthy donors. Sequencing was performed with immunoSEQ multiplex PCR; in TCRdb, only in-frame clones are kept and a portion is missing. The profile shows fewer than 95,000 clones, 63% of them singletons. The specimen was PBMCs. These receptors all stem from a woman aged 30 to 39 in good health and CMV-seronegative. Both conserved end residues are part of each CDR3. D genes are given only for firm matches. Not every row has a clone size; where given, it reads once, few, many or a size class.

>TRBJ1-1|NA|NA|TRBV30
TGTGCCTGGAGTAACAGGAACACTGAAGCTTTCTTT
CAWSNRNTEAFF
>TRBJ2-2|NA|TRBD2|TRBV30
TGTGCCTGGTGGACTAGCGCCCACACCGGGGAGCTGTTTTTT
CAWWTSAHTGELFF
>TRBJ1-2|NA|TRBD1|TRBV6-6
TGTGCCGGACAGGCCCGGCAAACCGATGGCTACACCTTC
CAGQARQTDGYTF
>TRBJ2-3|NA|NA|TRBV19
TGTGCCAGTAGTAGAGAGGCCTATACGCAGTATTTT
CASSREAYTQYF
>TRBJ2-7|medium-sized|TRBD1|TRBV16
TGTGCCAGCAGCCAACCGGACAGGGGGCAGGGGGAGCAGTACTTC
CASSQPDRGQGEQYF
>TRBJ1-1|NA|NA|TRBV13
TGTGCCAGCAGCAGACCGGGAGATATGAACACTGAAGCTTTCTTT
CASSRPGDMNTEAFF
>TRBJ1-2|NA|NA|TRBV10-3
TGTGCCACTCGGGCAGGGAATGATGGCTACACCTTC
CATRAGNDGYTF
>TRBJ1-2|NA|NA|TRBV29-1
TGCAGCGTTGATTCCCCAGGTGGCTACACCTTC
CSVDSPGGYTF
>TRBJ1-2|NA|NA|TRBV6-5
TGTGCCAGCAGTTACTTAGGGGATAGCTATGGCTACACCTTC
CASSYLGDSYGYTF
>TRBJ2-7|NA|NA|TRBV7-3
TGTGCCAGCAGCCCATTACAGGGATCAGGCGAGCAGTACTTC
CASSPLQGSGEQYF
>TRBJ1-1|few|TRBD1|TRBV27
TGTGCCAGCAGTTTGGGCTACCCGGGACAGCGAAACACTGAAGCTTTCTTT
CASSLGYPGQRNTEAFF
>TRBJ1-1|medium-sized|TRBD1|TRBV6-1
TGTGCCATCCGCAGGGGGTTGAACACTGAAGCTTTCTTT
CAIRRGLNTEAFF
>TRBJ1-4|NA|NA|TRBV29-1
TGCAGCGTTGTGCTGGAGGGCGAAAAACTGTTTTTT
CSVVLEGEKLFF
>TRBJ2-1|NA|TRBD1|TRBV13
TGTGCCAGCAGCTACGGGGGGAGCTGGACAGGGGACAATGAGCAGTTCTTC
CASSYGGSWTGDNEQFF
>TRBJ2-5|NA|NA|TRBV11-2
TGTGCCAGCAGCTTAGTCCGACTGGAGACCCAGTACTTC
CASSLVRLETQYF
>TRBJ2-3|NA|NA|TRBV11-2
TGTGCCAGCAGCTTAGAGGCCGCAGATACGCAGTATTTT
CASSLEAADTQYF
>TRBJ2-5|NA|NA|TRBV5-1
TGCGCCAGCAGCGATGGAGTAGAGACCCAGTACTTC
CASSDGVETQYF